The present T cell receptor (beta chain) was sequenced within a study of response to subunit inactivated influenza vaccine. Study outcomes and limitations: Each seasonal influenza vaccination recruits few new T cells, the authors suggested.

CDR1 is SGHTA, CDR2 FQGTGA, per germline. The CDR3 contains 17 residues. The V and J ends lost 3 bases and 8 bases, in that order; junction bases with no gene match: 14. One entry per CDR3 protein, called by TCRdb with MiXCR from the RT-PCR reads. The table lists about 480,000 distinct CDR3 sequences, 13% of them singletons. This clonotype was counted a few times. Its antigen is still unknown. The specimen comprised PBMCs from blood, sampled about 40 days after vaccination. This chain connects TRBV7-3 to TRBJ2-1; 9 positions match TRBD2. This TCR was sampled from a man aged 45-65 years who received an inactivated influenza vaccine. CDR3 residues: CASSFMPYSGRGDEQFF. The CDR3 nucleotides are TGTGCCAGCAGCTTCATGCCCTATAGCGGGAGAGGGGATGAGCAGTTCTTC. Complete variable domain (other parts from reference TRBV7-3 and TRBJ2-1): GAGVSQTPSNKVTEKGKYVELRCDPISGHTALYWYRQSLGQGPEFLIYFQGTGAADDSGLPNDRFFAVRPEGSVSTLKIQRTERGDSAVYLCASSFMPYSGRGDEQFFGPGTRLTVL.